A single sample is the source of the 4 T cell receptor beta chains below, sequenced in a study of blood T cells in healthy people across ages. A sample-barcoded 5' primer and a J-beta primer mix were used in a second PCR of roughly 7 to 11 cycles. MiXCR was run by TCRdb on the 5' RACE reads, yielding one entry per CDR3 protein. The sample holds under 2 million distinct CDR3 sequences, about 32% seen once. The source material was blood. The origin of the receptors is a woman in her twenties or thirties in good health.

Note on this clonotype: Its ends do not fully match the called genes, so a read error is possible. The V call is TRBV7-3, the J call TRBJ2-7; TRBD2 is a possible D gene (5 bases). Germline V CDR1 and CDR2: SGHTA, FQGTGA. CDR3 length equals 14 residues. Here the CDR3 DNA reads TGCGCCAGCAGCTCCCGGGGATTTTCCGACGAGCAGTACTTC. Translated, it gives CASSSRGFSDEQYF.

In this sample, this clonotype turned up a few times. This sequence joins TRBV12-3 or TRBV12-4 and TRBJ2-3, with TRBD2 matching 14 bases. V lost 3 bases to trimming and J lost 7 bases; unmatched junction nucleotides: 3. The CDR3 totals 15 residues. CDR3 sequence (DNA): TGTGCCAGCAGTTTGACTAGCGGGAGGGCTAATACGCAGTATTTT. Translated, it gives CASSLTSGRANTQYF.

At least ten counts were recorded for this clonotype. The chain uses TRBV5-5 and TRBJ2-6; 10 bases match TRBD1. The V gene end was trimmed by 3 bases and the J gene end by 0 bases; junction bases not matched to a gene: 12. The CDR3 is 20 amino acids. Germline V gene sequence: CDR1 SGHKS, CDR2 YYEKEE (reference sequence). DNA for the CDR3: TGTGCCAGCAGCTCATTGCGGTTGGGACAGGGGCCCTCTGGGGCCAACGTCCTGACTTTC. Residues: CASSSLRLGQGPSGANVLTF.

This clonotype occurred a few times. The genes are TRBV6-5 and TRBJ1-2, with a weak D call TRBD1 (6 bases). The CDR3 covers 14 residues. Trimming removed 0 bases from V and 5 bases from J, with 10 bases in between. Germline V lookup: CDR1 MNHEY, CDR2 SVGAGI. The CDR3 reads CASSYSGRGYGYTF. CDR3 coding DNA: TGTGCCAGCAGTTACTCGGGCAGGGGTTATGGCTACACCTTC.